This TCR beta chain was profiled in a study of T-cell reconstitution after alpha-beta-depleted transplantation in children. In the case of this clonotype: The antigen is not known.

Findings and limits, study-wide: Where alpha-beta T cells came from about two months after transplant was reportedly several hundred expanded graft clones.

The germline CDR1 and CDR2 sequences are SGHRS and YFSETQ. This CDR3 has 16 residues. V shed 2 bases and J shed 6 bases, with 17 bases lying between them. Unique molecular identifiers tagged the TCRbeta library. TCRdb used MiXCR to reprocess the PCR reads, holding one entry per CDR3 protein. The data hold roughly 420,000 distinct CDR3 sequences, with 15% to 20% observed a single time. The chain joins TRBV5-1 to TRBJ2-2, with a weak D call TRBD1 (5 bases). The sample here was PBMCs, mostly from graft donor cells, taken 360 days after TCRalphabeta/CD19-depleted stem cell transplant. The clonotype originates from a boy under two years old who had a stem cell transplant for Wiskott-Aldrich syndrome, so the T cells may come from the graft donor. The CDR3 nucleotides are TGCGCCAGCAGCTTAGTAGGGGCAGGTGCCGCCGGGGAGCTGTTTTTT. Translated, it gives CASSLVGAGAAGELFF. The variable domain in full, completed from reference TRBV5-1 and TRBJ2-2, reads KAGVTQTPRYLIKTRGQQVTLSCSPISGHRSVSWYQQTPGQGLQFLFEYFSETQRNKGNFPGRFSGRQFSNSRSEMNVSTLELGDSALYLCASSLVGAGAAGELFFGEGSRLTVL.